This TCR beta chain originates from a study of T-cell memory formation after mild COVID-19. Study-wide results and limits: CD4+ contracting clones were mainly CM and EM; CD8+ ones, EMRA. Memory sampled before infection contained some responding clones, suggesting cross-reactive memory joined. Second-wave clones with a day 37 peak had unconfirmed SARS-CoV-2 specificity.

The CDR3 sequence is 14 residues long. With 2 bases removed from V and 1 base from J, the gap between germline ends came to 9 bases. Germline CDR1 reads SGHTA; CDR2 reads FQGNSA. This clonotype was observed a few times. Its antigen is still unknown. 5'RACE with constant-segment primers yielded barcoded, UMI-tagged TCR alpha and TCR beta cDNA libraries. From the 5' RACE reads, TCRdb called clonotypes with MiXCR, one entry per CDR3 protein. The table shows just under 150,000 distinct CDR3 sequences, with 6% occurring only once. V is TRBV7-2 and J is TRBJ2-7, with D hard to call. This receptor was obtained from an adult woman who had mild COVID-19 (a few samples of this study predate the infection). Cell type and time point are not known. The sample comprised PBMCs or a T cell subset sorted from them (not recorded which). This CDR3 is CASSLLWGSYEQYF. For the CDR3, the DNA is TGTGCCAGCAGCTTACTATGGGGTTCCTACGAGCAGTACTTC.